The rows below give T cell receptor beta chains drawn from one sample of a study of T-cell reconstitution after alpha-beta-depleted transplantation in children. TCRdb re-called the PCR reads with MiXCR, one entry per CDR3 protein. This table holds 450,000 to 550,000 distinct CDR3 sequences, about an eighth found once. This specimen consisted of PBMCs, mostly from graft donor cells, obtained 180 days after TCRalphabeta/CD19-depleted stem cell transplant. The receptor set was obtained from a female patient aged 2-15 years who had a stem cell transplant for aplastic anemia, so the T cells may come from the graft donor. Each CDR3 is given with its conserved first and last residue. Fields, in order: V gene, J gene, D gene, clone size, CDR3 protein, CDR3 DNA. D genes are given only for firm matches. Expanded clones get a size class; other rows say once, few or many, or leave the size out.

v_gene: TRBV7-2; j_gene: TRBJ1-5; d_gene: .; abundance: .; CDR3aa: CASSSSVQPQHF; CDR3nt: TGTGCCAGCAGCTCTTCAGTGCAGCCCCAGCATTTT
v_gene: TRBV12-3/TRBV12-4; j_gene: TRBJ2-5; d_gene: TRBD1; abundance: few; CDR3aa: CASNRKGGLQETQYF; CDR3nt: TGTGCCAGCAATCGGAAAGGGGGCCTCCAAGAGACCCAGTACTTC
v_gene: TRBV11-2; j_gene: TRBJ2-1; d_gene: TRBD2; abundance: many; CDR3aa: CASSLDPPASGWYNEQFF; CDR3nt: TGTGCCAGCAGCTTAGATCCCCCCGCTAGCGGGTGGTACAATGAGCAGTTCTTC
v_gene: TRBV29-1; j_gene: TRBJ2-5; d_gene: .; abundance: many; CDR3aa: CSVVTGLETQYF; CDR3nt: TGCAGCGTTGTAACAGGGCTAGAGACCCAGTACTTC
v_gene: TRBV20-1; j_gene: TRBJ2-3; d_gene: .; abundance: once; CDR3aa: CSAYRLILSTDTQYF; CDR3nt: TGCAGTGCTTACCGCCTGATACTTAGCACAGATACGCAGTATTTT
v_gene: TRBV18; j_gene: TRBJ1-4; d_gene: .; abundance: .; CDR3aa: CASSPLQNFATNEKLFF; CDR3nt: TGTGCCAGCTCACCCCTACAAAACTTTGCAACTAATGAAAAACTGTTTTTT
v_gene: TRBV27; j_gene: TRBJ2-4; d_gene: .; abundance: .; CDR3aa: CASRPGRIAKNIQYF; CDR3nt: TGTGCCAGCAGACCGGGGCGAATAGCCAAAAACATTCAGTACTTC
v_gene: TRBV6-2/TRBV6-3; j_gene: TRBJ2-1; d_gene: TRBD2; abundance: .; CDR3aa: CASSYSTSGNRPTYNEQFF; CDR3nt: TGTGCCAGCAGTTACTCGACTAGCGGGAACCGACCAACCTACAATGAGCAGTTCTTC
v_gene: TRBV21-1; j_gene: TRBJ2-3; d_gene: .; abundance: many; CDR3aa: CASISGEVLTDTQYF; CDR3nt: TGTGCCAGCATTTCCGGAGAGGTTCTCACAGATACGCAGTATTTT
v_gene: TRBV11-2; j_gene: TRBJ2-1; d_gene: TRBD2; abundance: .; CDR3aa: CASSPRLRASGRSSYNEQFF; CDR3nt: TGTGCCAGCAGCCCTCGCCTACGAGCTAGCGGGAGGTCCTCCTACAATGAGCAGTTCTTC
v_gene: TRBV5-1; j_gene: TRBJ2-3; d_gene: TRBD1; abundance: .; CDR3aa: CASSMAGTGNGATDTQYF; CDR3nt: TGCGCCAGCAGCATGGCCGGGACAGGGAATGGTGCCACAGATACGCAGTATTTT
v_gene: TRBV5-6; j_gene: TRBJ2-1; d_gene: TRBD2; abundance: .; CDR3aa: CASRALGGVNEQFF; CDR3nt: TGTGCCAGCAGGGCGCTGGGGGGGGTCAATGAGCAGTTCTTC
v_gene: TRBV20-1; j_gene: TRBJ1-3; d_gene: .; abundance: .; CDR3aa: CSAREGGKGNTIYF; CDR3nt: TGCAGTGCTAGAGAAGGGGGTAAAGGAAACACCATATATTTT
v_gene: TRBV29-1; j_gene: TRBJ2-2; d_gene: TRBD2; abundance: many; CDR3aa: CSVEEGGSTGELFF; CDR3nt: TGCAGCGTTGAGGAGGGCGGGAGCACCGGGGAGCTGTTTTTT
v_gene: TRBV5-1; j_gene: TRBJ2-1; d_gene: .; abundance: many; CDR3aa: CASSLGGLNYNEQFF; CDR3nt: TGCGCCAGCAGCTTGGGAGGGCTCAACTACAATGAGCAGTTCTTC
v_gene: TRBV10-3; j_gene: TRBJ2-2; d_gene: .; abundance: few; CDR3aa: CAISEFATGELFF; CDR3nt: TGTGCCATCAGTGAGTTCGCGACCGGGGAGCTGTTTTTT
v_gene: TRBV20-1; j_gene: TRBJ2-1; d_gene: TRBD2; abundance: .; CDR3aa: CSASPASGSHEQFF; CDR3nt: TGCAGTGCTAGTCCGGCTAGCGGGAGTCATGAGCAGTTCTTC
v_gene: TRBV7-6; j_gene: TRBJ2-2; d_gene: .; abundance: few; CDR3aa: CASSPSVGPGELFF; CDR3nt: TGTGCCAGCAGCCCTAGCGTGGGCCCCGGGGAGCTGTTTTTT
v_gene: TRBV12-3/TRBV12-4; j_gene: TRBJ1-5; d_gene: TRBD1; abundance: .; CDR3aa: CASSLAGQGGREPQHF; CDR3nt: TGTGCCAGCAGTTTAGCAGGACAGGGTGGAAGGGAGCCCCAGCATTTT
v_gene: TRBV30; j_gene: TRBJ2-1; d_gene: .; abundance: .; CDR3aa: CACASGLSSYNEQFF; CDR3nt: TGTGCCTGCGCTTCGGGGTTGAGCTCCTACAATGAGCAGTTCTTC
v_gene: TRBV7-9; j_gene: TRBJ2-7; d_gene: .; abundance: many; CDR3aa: CASSFGNEQYF; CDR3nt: TGTGCCAGCAGCTTTGGTAACGAGCAGTACTTC
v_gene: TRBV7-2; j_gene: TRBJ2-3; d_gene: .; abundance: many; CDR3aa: CASREVGGRGGTQYF; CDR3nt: TGTGCCAGCAGAGAGGTTGGCGGGAGAGGGGGTACGCAGTATTTT
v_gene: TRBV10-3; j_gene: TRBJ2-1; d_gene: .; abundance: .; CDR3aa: CAISDRAPDNEQFF; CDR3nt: TGTGCCATCAGTGATAGAGCCCCCGACAATGAGCAGTTCTTC
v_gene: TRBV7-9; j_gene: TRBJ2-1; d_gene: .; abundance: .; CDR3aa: CASSLRKAGELQFF; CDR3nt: TGTGCCAGCAGCTTAAGGAAGGCAGGGGAGCTTCAGTTCTTC
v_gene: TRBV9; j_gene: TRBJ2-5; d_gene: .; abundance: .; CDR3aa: CASSVDGSGSETQYF; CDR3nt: TGTGCCAGCAGCGTAGACGGTAGTGGGTCGGAGACCCAGTACTTC
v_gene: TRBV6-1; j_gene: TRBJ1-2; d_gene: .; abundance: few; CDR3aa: CASRGRGVEGYTF; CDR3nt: TGTGCCAGCAGGGGCAGGGGAGTAGAGGGCTACACCTTC
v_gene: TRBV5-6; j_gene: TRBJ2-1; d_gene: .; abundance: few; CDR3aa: CASSLRGASSYNEQFF; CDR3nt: TGTGCCAGCAGCTTACGGGGCGCGAGTTCCTACAATGAGCAGTTCTTC
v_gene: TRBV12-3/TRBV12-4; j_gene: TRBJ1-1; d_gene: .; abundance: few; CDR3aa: CASRRTEAFF; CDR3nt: TGTGCCAGCAGGCGAACTGAAGCTTTCTTT
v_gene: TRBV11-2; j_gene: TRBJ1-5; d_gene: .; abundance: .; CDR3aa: CASSSSPGGQQPQHF; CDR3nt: TGTGCCAGCAGCTCATCTCCCGGGGGCCAACAGCCCCAGCATTTT
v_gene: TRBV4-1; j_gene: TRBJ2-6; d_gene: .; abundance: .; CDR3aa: CASSQEGVGANVLTF; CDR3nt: TGCGCCAGCAGCCAGGAGGGGGTTGGGGCCAACGTCCTGACTTTC
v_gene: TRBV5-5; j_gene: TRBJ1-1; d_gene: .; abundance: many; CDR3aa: CASSLSGSAGEAFF; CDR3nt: TGTGCCAGCAGCTTGAGCGGGAGTGCTGGTGAAGCTTTCTTT
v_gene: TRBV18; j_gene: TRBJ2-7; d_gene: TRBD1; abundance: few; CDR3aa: CASSPGQEVRYEQYF; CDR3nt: TGTGCCAGCTCACCAGGACAGGAGGTACGGTACGAGCAGTACTTC
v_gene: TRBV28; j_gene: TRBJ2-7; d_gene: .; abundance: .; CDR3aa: CASSFSTYEQYF; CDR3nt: TGTGCCAGCAGTTTCTCCACCTACGAGCAGTACTTC
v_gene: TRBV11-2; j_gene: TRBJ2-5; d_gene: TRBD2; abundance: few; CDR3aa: CASSLEDLADVRWETQYF; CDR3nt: TGTGCCAGCAGCTTAGAGGATCTAGCGGACGTGCGGTGGGAGACCCAGTACTTC
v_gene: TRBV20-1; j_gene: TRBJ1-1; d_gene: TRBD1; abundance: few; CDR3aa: CSASHPTGTVNTEAFF; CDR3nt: TGCAGTGCTAGCCATCCCACCGGGACAGTGAACACTGAAGCTTTCTTT
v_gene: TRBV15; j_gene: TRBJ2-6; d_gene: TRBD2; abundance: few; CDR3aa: CATSRGVAGGPGANVLTF; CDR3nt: TGTGCCACCAGCAGAGGAGTAGCGGGAGGGCCTGGGGCCAACGTCCTGACTTTC
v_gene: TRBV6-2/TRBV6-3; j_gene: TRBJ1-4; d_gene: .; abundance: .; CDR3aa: CASSQVSRGYEEKLFF; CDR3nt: TGTGCCAGCAGTCAAGTGTCGCGGGGTTACGAGGAAAAACTGTTTTTT
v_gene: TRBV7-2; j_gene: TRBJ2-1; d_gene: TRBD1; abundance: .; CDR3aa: CASSPQTGTAYNEQFF; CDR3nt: TGTGCCAGCAGCCCTCAGACAGGGACGGCTTACAATGAGCAGTTCTTC
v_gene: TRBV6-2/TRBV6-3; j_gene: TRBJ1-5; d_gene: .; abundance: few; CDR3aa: CASSYWGAGQPQHF; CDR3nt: TGTGCCAGCAGTTATTGGGGGGCAGGCCAGCCCCAGCATTTT
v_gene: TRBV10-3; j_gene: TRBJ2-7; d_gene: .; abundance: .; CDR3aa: CAISESTGGTYEQYF; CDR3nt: TGTGCCATCAGTGAGTCTACAGGAGGCACCTACGAGCAGTACTTC
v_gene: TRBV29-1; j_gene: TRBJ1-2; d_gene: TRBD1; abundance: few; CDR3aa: CSAGTGQHRLNYGYTF; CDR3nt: TGCAGCGCCGGGACAGGGCAACACAGACTTAACTATGGCTACACCTTC
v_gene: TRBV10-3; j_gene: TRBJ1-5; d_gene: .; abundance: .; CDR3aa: CAISDMDRKSGNQPQHF; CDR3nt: TGTGCCATCAGTGACATGGACAGAAAAAGCGGCAATCAGCCCCAGCATTTT
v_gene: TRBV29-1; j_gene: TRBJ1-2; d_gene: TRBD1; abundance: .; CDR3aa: CSAEGLGTGTNYGYTF; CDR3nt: TGCAGCGCCGAAGGTCTCGGGACAGGGACTAACTATGGCTACACCTTC
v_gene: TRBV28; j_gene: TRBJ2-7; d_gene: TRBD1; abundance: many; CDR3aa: CASSLLGQGGNEQYF; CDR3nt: TGTGCCAGCAGTTTATTGGGACAGGGGGGTAACGAGCAGTACTTC
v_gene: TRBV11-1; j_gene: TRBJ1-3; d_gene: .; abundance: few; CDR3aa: CASSLSESAGRGRVSGNTIYF; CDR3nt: TGTGCCAGCAGTCTTTCCGAATCGGCAGGGAGAGGAAGGGTCTCTGGAAACACCATATATTTT
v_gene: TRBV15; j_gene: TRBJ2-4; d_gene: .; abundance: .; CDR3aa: CATSRDLGNIQYF; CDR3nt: TGTGCCACCAGCAGAGATCTTGGGAACATTCAGTACTTC
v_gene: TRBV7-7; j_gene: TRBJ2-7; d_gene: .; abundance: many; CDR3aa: CASSLGGLADNEQYF; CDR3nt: TGTGCCAGCAGCCTGGGGGGCCTAGCGGATAACGAGCAGTACTTC
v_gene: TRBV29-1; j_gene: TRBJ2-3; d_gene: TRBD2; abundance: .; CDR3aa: CSVEVLAGAGTQYF; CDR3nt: TGCAGCGTTGAAGTTCTTGCGGGAGCGGGTACGCAGTATTTT
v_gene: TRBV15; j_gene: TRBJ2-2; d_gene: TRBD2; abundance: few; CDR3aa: CATNPGLAANTGELFF; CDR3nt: TGTGCCACCAATCCGGGACTAGCGGCGAACACCGGGGAGCTGTTTTTT
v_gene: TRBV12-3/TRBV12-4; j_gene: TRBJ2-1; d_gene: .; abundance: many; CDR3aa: CASSLEGPYNEQFF; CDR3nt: TGTGCCAGCAGTTTGGAGGGACCCTACAATGAGCAGTTCTTC
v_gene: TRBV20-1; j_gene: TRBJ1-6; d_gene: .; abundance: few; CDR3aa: CSARTGQSPLHF; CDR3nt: TGCAGTGCTAGGACAGGTCAATCACCCCTCCACTTT
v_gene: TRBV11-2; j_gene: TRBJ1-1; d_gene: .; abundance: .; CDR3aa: CASSLYTEAFF; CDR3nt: TGTGCCAGCAGCTTATACACTGAAGCTTTCTTT
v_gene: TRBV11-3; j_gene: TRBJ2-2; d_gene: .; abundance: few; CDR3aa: CASSLGLYRGGELFF; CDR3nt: TGTGCCAGCAGCTTGGGCCTATATCGCGGCGGGGAGCTGTTTTTT